A selection of T cell receptor beta chains follows, all from one sample in a study of T cell responses to AZD1222 COVID-19 vaccine. This table comes from immunoSEQ multiplex PCR, and its TCRdb copy is limited to in-frame clones, with some not included. The sample yields some 150,000 clones, about 90% seen once. The sequencing here drew on peripheral blood, taken 28 days after the second AZD1222 dose. These receptors all stem from an adult who received the AZD1222 COVID-19 vaccine. The conserved cysteine and the conserved F or W are not part of the CDR3 here. Each record gives: CDR3 protein, clone size, V gene, J gene. Only some rows state a clone size, as once, few, many or a class for expanded clones.

cdr3_aa: ASSLVGFEQY
clone_size: NA
v_call: TRBV7-9
j_call: TRBJ2-7

cdr3_aa: AWSVTGNTGELF
clone_size: once
v_call: TRBV30
j_call: TRBJ2-2

cdr3_aa: ASSFQGVSGNTIY
clone_size: NA
v_call: TRBV7-9
j_call: TRBJ1-3

cdr3_aa: ASSAGTPGSEQF
clone_size: NA
v_call: TRBV19
j_call: TRBJ2-1

cdr3_aa: ASSSGGGQTNTEAF
clone_size: NA
v_call: TRBV9
j_call: TRBJ1-1

cdr3_aa: AWSVPWTGDQPQH
clone_size: once
v_call: TRBV30
j_call: TRBJ1-5

cdr3_aa: ASRTDRKTLSEAF
clone_size: NA
v_call: TRBV19
j_call: TRBJ1-1

cdr3_aa: ASSLGPGRTSAGLLDTQY
clone_size: NA
v_call: TRBV11-3
j_call: TRBJ2-3

cdr3_aa: ASSLQGDTNYGYT
clone_size: NA
v_call: TRBV28
j_call: TRBJ1-2

cdr3_aa: ASSFRGLRYGYT
clone_size: NA
v_call: TRBV5-1
j_call: TRBJ1-2

cdr3_aa: ASSLIGTSTDTQY
clone_size: NA
v_call: TRBV27
j_call: TRBJ2-3

cdr3_aa: ASSLIIANTEAF
clone_size: NA
v_call: TRBV28
j_call: TRBJ1-1

cdr3_aa: ASSPPHRDSEQY
clone_size: NA
v_call: TRBV18
j_call: TRBJ2-7

cdr3_aa: ASSLESSGSYEQY
clone_size: NA
v_call: TRBV7-9
j_call: TRBJ2-7

cdr3_aa: ASSRVGSDRASNYGYT
clone_size: NA
v_call: TRBV21-1
j_call: TRBJ1-2

cdr3_aa: ASSVAPPDRGGYGYT
clone_size: NA
v_call: TRBV9
j_call: TRBJ1-2

cdr3_aa: ASSLAWRDSNNEQF
clone_size: NA
v_call: TRBV11-3
j_call: TRBJ2-1

cdr3_aa: ASSTPTGVSNEQF
clone_size: NA
v_call: TRBV28
j_call: TRBJ2-1

cdr3_aa: ATQTSGRETGELF
clone_size: NA
v_call: TRBV25-1
j_call: TRBJ2-2

cdr3_aa: ASSSDKDYGYT
clone_size: once
v_call: TRBV2
j_call: TRBJ1-2

cdr3_aa: AITPLAGVTEQY
clone_size: NA
v_call: TRBV10-3
j_call: TRBJ2-7

cdr3_aa: ATSAGEVYGYT
clone_size: NA
v_call: TRBV24-1
j_call: TRBJ1-2

cdr3_aa: AWSVRVNQPQH
clone_size: NA
v_call: TRBV30
j_call: TRBJ1-5

cdr3_aa: ASSLGGASGAYNEQF
clone_size: NA
v_call: TRBV11-2
j_call: TRBJ2-1

cdr3_aa: ASHGLTGARAF
clone_size: NA
v_call: TRBV7-9
j_call: TRBJ1-1

cdr3_aa: ASSPVESTEAF
clone_size: NA
v_call: TRBV18
j_call: TRBJ1-1

cdr3_aa: ASSYPPTSGRAEQY
clone_size: NA
v_call: TRBV6-2/TRBV6-3
j_call: TRBJ2-7

cdr3_aa: ASGLDTYTGELF
clone_size: NA
v_call: TRBV12-5
j_call: TRBJ2-2

cdr3_aa: ASSYISREQY
clone_size: NA
v_call: TRBV6-2/TRBV6-3
j_call: TRBJ2-7

cdr3_aa: ASSLWDRDSPLH
clone_size: NA
v_call: TRBV6-5
j_call: TRBJ1-6

cdr3_aa: ASSLPPNTEAF
clone_size: NA
v_call: TRBV28
j_call: TRBJ1-1